This T cell receptor (beta chain) came from a study of tumor and adjacent non-tumor tissue in lung cancer. Background on the study: The patients, 10 to 11 men and a few women, were about 31 to 80 with stage I to III disease.

This CDR3 region has 17 residues. CDR1 is SQVTM and CDR2 is ANQGSEA in the germline V gene. The template was RNA from unsorted bulk tissue. Newly diagnosed lung cancer patients had thoracic surgery in China, August–late 2014, without prior chemotherapy. Study-wide points: In normal lung, the top 100 clones were significantly more dominant than in tumor.

With respect to this clonotype: Its antigen is not identified.

A modified ARM-PCR protocol with three rounds of nested PCR amplified TCRbeta. TCRdb re-called the multiplex PCR reads with MiXCR, one entry per CDR3 protein. The sample holds some 77,000 distinct CDR3 sequences, around 70% seen once. J is TRBJ2-1 and V is TRBV29-1; 8 bases map to TRBD2. The J call may be in error: the DNA end matches TRBJ2-7 better. The TCR sequence derives from a woman in her 70s with non-small cell lung cancer. The sequencing input was lung tumor tissue. CDR3 nucleotides: TGCAGCGCGCCATCCGGGACTAGTGGGAGAACGGGCCATGAGCAGTACTTC. The encoded protein is CSAPSGTSGRTGHEQYF.